These 2 T cell receptor beta chains came from one sample sequenced in a study of molecular identifiers for immune sequencing clone quantification. TCRdb re-derived calls from the PCR reads in MiXCR, one entry per CDR3 protein. This table has over 50,000 distinct CDR3 sequences, approximately 40% appearing once. Sequenced material: naive CD8+ T cells from blood, with Jurkat cell RNA spiked in. Indicated subset: FACS-sorted CD8+CD4-CCR7+CD45RA+ naive T cells. These receptor sequences come from a human donor in good health. Some libraries in this study had Jurkat cell RNA spiked in.

This clonotype was seen a handful of times. The chain has TRBV6-6 and TRBJ2-7, with 10 bases identical to TRBD1. The CDR3 sequence is 14 residues long. Germline V gene lookup returns CDR1 MNHNY and CDR2 SVGAGI (reference sequence). V was pared by 2 bases and J by 4 bases, with 2 bases of the junction left unmatched. The DNA for the CDR3 is TGTGCCAGCAGTTACCCGGGACAGGGGTACGAGCAGTACTTC. It encodes CASSYPGQGYEQYF.

This clonotype was recorded a few times. The chain has TRBV3-1 and TRBJ2-7; D unclear. Trimming pared 0 bases from V and 5 bases from J, leaving 5 bases between. The CDR3 spans 12 residues. From germline, CDR1 is LGHDT and CDR2 YNNKEL (reference sequence). The DNA for the CDR3 is TGTGCCAGCAGCCAAGATTTGAACGAGCAGTACTTC. Translation gives CASSQDLNEQYF.